Listed here are 24 T cell receptor beta chains from one sample, sequenced in a study of identical twins. Each CDR3 protein is one row after TCRdb ran MiXCR on the 5' RACE reads. The data contain 450,000 or so distinct CDR3 sequences, 14% of them singletons. This sample also appeared in a second study, on yellow fever vaccine responses in identical twins.

Sequencing was performed on CD4+ T cells sorted from blood. These receptors came from a woman younger than 30 in good health.

A few counts support this clonotype. The chain is built from TRBV20-1 and TRBJ1-1, with a possible D match to TRBD1 (5 bases). V lost 5 bases, J lost 1 base, and 11 bases lay in between. The CDR3 sequence is 13 residues long. Per germline, CDR1 DFQATT and CDR2 SNEGSKA (reference sequence). For the CDR3, the DNA is TGCAGTGCTGTGGGACTTAGGAACACTGAAGCTTTCTTT. This encodes CSAVGLRNTEAFF.

This clonotype has just a few counts. V and J are TRBV6-6 and TRBJ2-7; no reliable D call. Looked up from germline, CDR1 is MNHNY and CDR2 is SVGAGI (reference sequence). Between the trimmed V and J ends, which lost 5 bases and 3 bases, there was a span of 11 bases. The CDR3 sequence is 13 residues long. The CDR3 DNA reads as TGTGCCAGCAGTCTCCTGACAAACTACGAGCAGTACTTC. It encodes CASSLLTNYEQYF.

This clonotype was seen a handful of times. The chain carries TRBV7-9 and TRBJ2-4; D unclear. V lost 8 bases and J 8 bases, leaving 13 bases between the germline ends. The CDR3 is made up of 12 amino acids. Germline-derived CDR1 and CDR2 are SEHNR and FQNEAQ (reference sequence). CDR3 amino acids: CASSMVNYIQYF. CDR3 bases: TGTGCCAGCTCGATGGTGAATTACATTCAGTACTTC.

This clonotype occurred a few times. The rearrangement joins TRBV15 to TRBJ2-3; 7 bases agree with TRBD2. The CDR3 is 16 amino acids. V lost 6 bases and J lost 4; bases outside the gene matches: 13. Looked up from germline, CDR1 is LNHNV and CDR2 is YYDKDF (reference sequence). CDR3 sequence reads: CATSGFVGTSADTQYF. In DNA form, the CDR3 reads TGTGCCACCAGTGGATTTGTTGGAACTAGCGCAGATACGCAGTATTTT.

The chain links TRBV2 to TRBJ2-7; the D is unclear. The V end lost 6 bases, the J end lost 0 bases, and 18 bases lay between the germline ends. CDR1 is SNHLY and CDR2 is FYNNEI in the germline V gene. This CDR3 region has 16 residues. CDR3 sequence (DNA): TGTGCCAGCAGCCCCGACCGGGCCGGTAGCTCCTACGAGCAGTACTTC. It codes for CASSPDRAGSSYEQYF.

This clonotype was counted between two and nine times. This rearrangement joins TRBV25-1 to TRBJ2-5; D gene unclear. Germline V gene sequence: CDR1 MGHDK, CDR2 SYGVNS. This CDR3 is built from 15 residues. V was pared by 5 bases and J by 0 bases, with 13 bases between. For the CDR3, the DNA is TGTGCCAGCAGTTCTGGATCACGTTACCAAGAGACCCAGTACTTC. Protein sequence: CASSSGSRYQETQYF.

This clonotype appeared many times. V is TRBV7-2 and J is TRBJ2-7; TRBD2 might be the D (5 bases). Trimming removed 6 bases at V and 6 bases at J, with 9 bases between. Germline CDR1 and CDR2: SGHTA and FQGNSA. The CDR3 extends over 11 amino acids. In DNA, the CDR3 is TGTGCCAGCAGTTCGGCGGGCGAGCAGTACTTC. Its translation: CASSSAGEQYF.

The chain links TRBV6-2 or TRBV6-3 to TRBJ2-4; D not certain. V lost 6 bases, J lost 1 base, and 4 bases lay in between. Germline V CDR1 and CDR2: MNHEY, SVGEGT. The CDR3 is 12 residues long. In DNA, the CDR3 is TGTGCCAGCAGCGAGGCCAAAAACATTCAGTACTTC. This gives the protein CASSEAKNIQYF.

The chain uses TRBV5-1 and TRBJ2-6; 9 bases map to TRBD1. Per the germline V gene, CDR1 is SGHRS and CDR2 is YFSETQ. CDR3 length equals 17 residues. J was trimmed by 0 bases and V by 4 bases; bases with no gene match: 5. CDR3 sequence: CASSLGTGTSGANVLTF. The CDR3 nucleotides are TGCGCCAGCAGCCTAGGGACAGGGACCTCTGGGGCCAACGTCCTGACTTTC.

In regard to this clonotype: Because the CDR3 is missing its conserved closing phenylalanine or tryptophan, this is likely a read error. The chain recombines TRBV7-4 with TRBJ2-5; a weak D match, TRBD1 (6 bases). Trimming took 4 bases from V and 2 from J, leaving 11 bases between them. Per germline, CDR1 SGHVT and CDR2 SQSDAQ. This CDR3 has 14 amino acids. The CDR3 protein is CASSWDIPQETQYL. The CDR3 coding sequence is TGTGCCAGCAGCTGGGACATACCACAAGAGACCCAGTACCTC.

In this sample, this clonotype turned up a few times. The rearrangement links TRBV6-5 to TRBJ2-4; tentatively, D is TRBD2 (6 bases). V gave up 0 bases and J gave up 9 bases, with 9 bases separating them. CDR1 and CDR2 from the germline V gene are MNHEY and SVGAGI. The CDR3 is made up of 13 amino acids. CDR3 residues: CASSYSQGGIQYF. CDR3 DNA sequence: TGTGCCAGCAGTTACTCGCAGGGAGGCATTCAGTACTTC.

The chain uses TRBV15 and TRBJ2-2; TRBD1 is a possible D gene (5 bases). V was pared by 1 base and J by 0 bases, with 18 bases between. This CDR3 is built from 19 residues. Germline V gives CDR1 LNHNV, CDR2 YYDKDF (reference sequence). Here the CDR3 DNA reads TGTGCCACCAGCAGAGGGGGAAAGTTCAGGGCCGCGAACACCGGGGAGCTGTTTTTT. This sequence encodes CATSRGGKFRAANTGELFF.

The V and J genes are TRBV18 and TRBJ2-5; D gene unclear. V was pared by 4 bases and J by 5 bases, with 14 bases between. The CDR3 is 14 residues long. Germline assignment: CDR1 KGHSH and CDR2 LQKENI. The CDR3 DNA reads TGTGCCAGCTCACAAGGCACCACTCGGGAGACCCAGTACTTC. Translated: CASSQGTTRETQYF.

The V and J genes are TRBV5-4 and TRBJ2-7; TRBD1 agrees at 7 bases. Trimming removed 3 bases from V and 0 bases from J; junction bases left unmatched: 6. Per germline, CDR1 SGHNT and CDR2 YYREEE (reference sequence). The CDR3 has 15 amino acids. The DNA for the CDR3 is TGTGCCAGCAGCTCCCCGGGACAGCCCTCCTACGAGCAGTACTTC. Its protein product is CASSSPGQPSYEQYF.

This clonotype appeared a single time. This chain joins TRBV7-9 and TRBJ2-1; 12 bases map to TRBD1. CDR3 length: 17 amino acids. Looked up from germline, CDR1 is SEHNR and CDR2 is FQNEAQ (reference sequence). The V gene end was trimmed by 5 bases and the J gene end by 7 bases; junction bases not matched to a gene: 12. The CDR3, as DNA: TGTGCCAGCAGCCCTTGGGGGACAGGGGGCAGAGGGAATGAGCAGTTCTTC. Protein sequence: CASSPWGTGGRGNEQFF.

The chain carries TRBV24-1 and TRBJ2-7, with D perhaps given as TRBD1 or TRBD2 (5 bases each). V shed 5 bases and J shed 5 bases, with 12 bases lying between them. The CDR3 consists of 13 residues. Germline CDR1 and CDR2: KGHDR and SFDVKD. CDR3 protein: CATSGGTVNEQYF. The CDR3 coding sequence is TGTGCCACCAGTGGAGGGACGGTGAACGAGCAGTACTTC.

This clonotype was found a few times. This chain joins TRBV14 and TRBJ2-5; D not resolved. This CDR3 is built from 17 residues. Deletions cut 0 bases from V and 5 bases from J, with 19 bases between. CDR1 SGHDN and CDR2 FVKESK come from the germline V gene. The CDR3 DNA follows: TGTGCCAGCAGCCAAGATGTGAAGCACCCAGCGATGGAGACCCAGTACTTC. It yields the protein CASSQDVKHPAMETQYF.

Only a few counts were recorded for this clonotype. The rearrangement links TRBV6-5 to TRBJ2-5; 11 positions agree with TRBD2. Germline CDR1 is MNHEY and CDR2 is SVGAGI. The CDR3 runs 16 residues. J lost 5 bases, V lost 0 bases, and 5 bases had no gene match. As DNA, the CDR3 is TGTGCCAGCAGTTACTCCATACTAGCGGGGGCGGAGACCCAGTACTTC. Its protein product is CASSYSILAGAETQYF.

The chain couples TRBV9 to TRBJ1-1; maybe TRBD1 (5 bases). Germline lookup yields CDR1 SGDLS and CDR2 YYNGEE. Trimming cost V 0 bases and J 1 base, with 10 bases left between them. CDR3 length: 15 residues. CDR3 loop: CASSVVQGWNTEAFF. CDR3 DNA sequence: TGTGCCAGCAGCGTAGTTCAGGGATGGAACACTGAAGCTTTCTTT. The whole variable domain, filled in from reference TRBV9 and TRBJ1-1, reads DSGVTQTPKHLITATGQRVTLRCSPRSGDLSVYWYQQSLDQGLQFLIQYYNGEERAKGNILERFSAQQFPDLHSELNLSSLELGDSALYFCASSVVQGWNTEAFFGQGTRLTVV.

The chain is built from TRBV28 and TRBJ2-3; D is perhaps TRBD2 (6 bases). The CDR3 runs 14 residues. The ends were cut back, 8 bases at V and 5 bases at J, with 17 bases in the middle. Germline CDR1 reads MDHEN; CDR2 reads SYDVKM. CDR3 residues: CASVKGGVGDTQYF. Written as DNA, the CDR3 is TGTGCCAGCGTGAAGGGCGGGGTTGGAGATACGCAGTATTTT.

The chain joins TRBV7-3 to TRBJ2-3; 7 bases are a match to TRBD2. Trimming at V came to 5 bases and at J to 1 base, leaving 9 bases not matched to a gene. This CDR3 has 16 amino acids. Germline V gene sequence: CDR1 SGHTA, CDR2 FQGTGA. CDR3 region: CASSQRDAYGTDTQYF. CDR3 in DNA: TGTGCCAGCAGCCAGCGGGACGCCTACGGCACAGATACGCAGTATTTT.

The chain carries TRBV7-2 and TRBJ2-7, with 7 bases aligning to TRBD1. Germline V gives CDR1 SGHTA, CDR2 FQGNSA. CDR3 length: 15 residues. The V segment lost 5 bases and the J segment 1 base; nucleotides outside the gene matches: 8. CDR3 loop: CASSPRTGRSYEQYF. DNA of the CDR3: TGTGCCAGCAGCCCCCGGACAGGCAGATCCTACGAGCAGTACTTC.

The table lists this clonotype with a few counts. This rearrangement joins TRBV6-5 to TRBJ2-5; weak D call: TRBD1 (5 bases). This CDR3 is built from 12 residues. The germline gives CDR1 MNHEY, CDR2 SVGAGI. V shed 6 bases and J shed 6 bases, with 11 bases lying between them. The CDR3 reads CASRPKGKTQYF. CDR3 bases: TGTGCCAGCAGACCAAAGGGGAAGACCCAGTACTTC.

This clonotype was picked up a small number of times. V is TRBV25-1 and J is TRBJ2-7; 8 nucleotides align to TRBD2. CDR1 is MGHDK and CDR2 is SYGVNS in the germline V gene. CDR3 length: 14 residues. V lost 10 bases to trimming and J lost 5 bases; unmatched junction nucleotides: 13. The CDR3 sequence: CATLGGLEDDEQYF. CDR3 DNA sequence: TGTGCCACCCTCGGGGGACTAGAAGATGACGAGCAGTACTTC.